A single sample is the source of the 27 T cell receptor beta chains below, sequenced in a study of T cell repertoires in cytomegalovirus infection. Using its own MiXCR run on the reads, TCRdb lists one record per CDR3 protein. The sample carries 450,000 to 550,000 distinct CDR3 sequences, approximately 15% recorded once. Material for sequencing was CD8+ T cells from PBMCs. Receptors were obtained from a human donor in good health (CMV status not recorded). Some clones in this sample may be carry-over from other donors' samples.

Of note for this clonotype: A much larger clone is a single base away; this may be a read error. The V and J genes are TRBV4-1 and TRBJ1-2; 7 nucleotides line up with TRBD1. After removal of 7 bases from V and 4 bases from J, the junction contained 6 bases not matched to a gene. CDR1 MGHRA and CDR2 YSYEKL come from the germline V gene. The length of the CDR3 is 13 residues. CDR3 in amino acids: CASTEEGAYGYTF. CDR3 DNA sequence: TGCGCCAGCACGGAAGAGGGGGCCTATGGCTACACCTTC.

The table lists this clonotype with many counts. The chain employs TRBV7-9 and TRBJ1-1, with TRBD1 as a possible D gene (5 bases). Germline V CDR1 and CDR2: SEHNR, FQNEAQ (reference sequence). The V end lost 2 bases, the J end lost 5 bases, and 15 bases lay between the germline ends. CDR3 length equals 15 residues. The CDR3 DNA reads as TGTGCCAGCAGCTTAACCCACGGGGAGGGGACTGAAGCTTTCTTT. It specifies CASSLTHGEGTEAFF.

This clonotype was picked up many times. This chain joins TRBV7-2 and TRBJ1-3, with D tentatively TRBD1 (6 bases). The CDR3 spans 18 residues. Trimming shortened V by 2 bases and J by 2 bases, and 19 bases separated the two germline ends. Germline CDR1 SGHTA, CDR2 FQGNSA. CDR3 protein: CASSLLPALTGPGNTIYF. In DNA, the CDR3 is TGTGCCAGCAGCTTACTCCCCGCGTTGACAGGCCCTGGAAACACCATATATTTT.

This clonotype was counted a few times. CDR3 region: CASSPGHLLNTGELFF. The CDR3 DNA follows: TGTGCCAGCAGCCCGGGACACCTCTTGAACACCGGGGAGCTGTTTTTT. The chain links TRBV4-2 to TRBJ2-2; TRBD1 might be the D (6 bases). The germline V gene has CDR1 LGHNA and CDR2 YNFKEQ. The CDR3 has 16 amino acids. The V and J ends lost 4 bases and 1 base respectively, with 13 bases between them.

The J gene is TRBJ2-3, the V gene TRBV5-1; 8 nucleotides agree with TRBD2. The CDR3 totals 17 residues. Germline V gives CDR1 SGHRS, CDR2 YFSETQ. V lost 0 bases and J lost 6; bases outside the gene matches: 12. In DNA form, the CDR3 reads TGCGCCAGCAGCTTGGCCGGACGGGAGGGGAGTGTGGATACGCAGTATTTT. Protein sequence: CASSLAGREGSVDTQYF.

The V gene is TRBV28, the J gene TRBJ1-5, with TRBD1 identical over 7 bases. Germline CDR1 MDHEN, CDR2 SYDVKM. The CDR3 has 15 residues. V was pared by 7 bases and J by 6 bases, with 12 bases of the junction left unmatched. This CDR3 reads CASTTGDQVIQPQHF. The CDR3 nucleotides are TGTGCCAGCACTACAGGGGACCAAGTTATTCAGCCCCAGCATTTT. The full variable domain, rest sourced from reference TRBV28 and TRBJ1-5, is DVKVTQSSRYLVKRTGEKVFLECVQDMDHENMFWYRQDPGLGLRLIYFSYDVKMKEKGDIPEGYSVSREKKERFSLILESASTNQTSMYLCASTTGDQVIQPQHFGDGTRLSIL.

Worth noting for this clonotype: A much larger clone is a single base away; this may be a read error. The CDR3 does not end in the conserved phenylalanine or tryptophan, so this is likely a read error. V usage is TRBV7-9 and J usage is TRBJ2-7, with no clear D. The CDR3 length is 14 residues. Trimming shortened V by 0 bases and J by 0 bases, and 6 bases separated the two germline ends. Germline assignment: CDR1 SEHNR and CDR2 FQNEAQ (reference sequence). In DNA form, the CDR3 reads TGTGCCAGCAGCTTAGCAACAGACTCCTACGAGCAGTACTTA. Protein sequence: CASSLATDSYEQYL.

This clonotype was counted at least ten times. The V call is TRBV10-1, the J call TRBJ1-2; the match to TRBD1 covers 8 bases. Germline CDR1 and CDR2: WNHNN and SYGVQD (reference sequence). V lost 3 bases and J lost 8; bases outside the gene matches: 11. The CDR3 has 15 residues. The CDR3 loop is CASSEGQGSWEGYTF. CDR3 coding DNA: TGCGCCAGCAGTGAAGGACAGGGCTCTTGGGAAGGCTACACCTTC.

This clonotype occurred many times. The chain recombines TRBV12-3 or TRBV12-4 with TRBJ1-5; 7 nucleotides match TRBD1. Unmatched junction bases numbered 9, after V lost 6 bases and J lost 4 bases. The CDR3 is 15 residues long. For the CDR3, the DNA is TGTGCCAGCAGATGGTCGGGACAGCCTAATCAGCCCCAGCATTTT. Its protein product is CASRWSGQPNQPQHF.

In the case of this clonotype: A much larger clone lies a single base off, so this may be a read error. The chain couples TRBV6-6 to TRBJ2-1; tentatively, D is TRBD1 (6 bases). Germline CDR1 reads MNHNY; CDR2 reads SVGAGI (reference sequence). Trimming removed 7 bases at V and 8 bases at J, with 15 bases between. This CDR3 contains 13 residues. The DNA of the CDR3 is TGTGCCAGCACCAGGGGCAGGTTGGATGAGCAGTTCTTC. This translates into CASTRGRLDEQFF.

The chain links TRBV20-1 to TRBJ2-5; 15 nucleotides agree with TRBD2. In germline, CDR1 is DFQATT, CDR2 SNEGSKA (reference sequence). The CDR3 is 18 residues long. J was trimmed by 6 bases and V by 0 bases; bases with no gene match: 11. The CDR3 bases are TGCAGTGCTAGAGATCGAGGACTAGCGGGGGGGCCGGGAAAGACCCAGTACTTC. Its protein is CSARDRGLAGGPGKTQYF.

The chain combines TRBV7-9 with TRBJ2-5, with 7 positions matching TRBD2. Trimming cost V 3 bases and J 5 bases; bases outside gene matches: 3. Germline CDR1 is SEHNR and CDR2 is FQNEAQ (reference sequence). The CDR3 is made up of 13 amino acids. The CDR3 protein is CASSFGLGETQYF. DNA of the CDR3: TGTGCCAGCAGCTTCGGACTAGGGGAGACCCAGTACTTC.

This clonotype was seen a handful of times. This chain links TRBV19 with TRBJ2-4; D gene ambiguous. The germline V and J ends were trimmed by 3 bases and 8 bases, with 5 bases remaining between them. CDR1 is LNHDA, CDR2 SQIVND, per germline (reference sequence). CDR3 length: 11 residues. CDR3 sequence reads: CASSIGYIQYF. Here the CDR3 DNA reads TGTGCCAGTAGTATCGGTTACATTCAGTACTTC.

The DNA for the CDR3 is TGTGCCAGCACCGGGACTCTAGAGACCCAGTACTTC. Protein: CASTGTLETQYF. J is TRBJ2-5 and V is TRBV5-6; D perhaps matches TRBD2 (6 bases). From germline, CDR1 is SGHDT and CDR2 YYEEEE. Trimming took 6 bases from V and 4 from J, leaving 10 bases between them. The CDR3 loop spans 12 amino acids.

This clonotype was found many times. The chain combines TRBV23-1 with TRBJ2-7; 8 bases map to TRBD2. TRBV23-1 is an ORF; its function is uncertain. V was pared by 0 bases and J by 0 bases, with 4 bases of the junction left unmatched. The length of the CDR3 is 16 residues. The CDR3 bases are TGCGCCAGCAGTCAATCTGAACTAGCGGACTCCTACGAGCAGTACTTC. Translating it yields CASSQSELADSYEQYF.

The chain combines TRBV4-1 with TRBJ2-7; 12 nucleotides line up with TRBD1. CDR3 length: 17 residues. The junction had 10 bases not matched to a gene; V was cut back by 1 base and J by 6 bases. The V gene's germline CDR1 is MGHRA and CDR2 YSYEKL. DNA for the CDR3: TGCGCCAGCAGCCAAGGGGCCCGGGACAGGGGGCGATCCGAGCAGTACTTC. Protein sequence: CASSQGARDRGRSEQYF.

This clonotype was seen repeatedly, ten times or more. This chain links TRBV15 with TRBJ1-1; D uncertain. Germline V gene lookup returns CDR1 LNHNV and CDR2 YYDKDF (reference sequence). The V end was cut by 4 bases, the J end by 1 base, with 19 bases between. There are 17 residues in the CDR3. CDR3 loop: CATSTENLGSPNTEAFF. CDR3 nucleotide sequence: TGTGCCACCAGCACAGAGAACTTAGGTTCTCCGAACACTGAAGCTTTCTTT.

This sequence joins TRBV13 and TRBJ2-7; D gene unclear. The V end lost 5 bases, the J end lost 2 bases, and 13 bases lay between the germline ends. From germline, CDR1 is PRHDT and CDR2 FYEKMQ (reference sequence). This CDR3 contains 14 residues. The CDR3 nucleotides read TGTGCCAGCAGCGATGCGGAACTCCCCTACGAGCAGTACTTC. As protein: CASSDAELPYEQYF.

This clonotype was counted many times. V is TRBV12-3 or TRBV12-4 and J is TRBJ2-1, with 11 bases matching TRBD2. V was pared by 5 bases and J by 7 bases, with 7 bases of the junction left unmatched. CDR3 length equals 15 residues. In DNA, the CDR3 is TGTGCCAGCAGTCCATTAGCGGGAGGGCAGAATGAGCAGTTCTTC. It encodes CASSPLAGGQNEQFF.

In this sample, this clonotype turned up a few times. This chain links TRBV20-1 with TRBJ1-2; D call uncertain. The germline gives CDR1 DFQATT, CDR2 SNEGSKA (reference sequence). The V end was cut by 3 bases, the J end by 3 bases, with 8 bases between. This CDR3 is 12 amino acids long. As DNA, the CDR3 is TGCAGTGCTAGGGCACCTCACTATGGCTACACCTTC. Translating gives CSARAPHYGYTF.

The table lists this clonotype with many counts. J is TRBJ2-1 and V is TRBV7-8; maybe TRBD2 (6 bases). From germline, CDR1 is SGHVS and CDR2 FQNEAQ. The CDR3 covers 10 residues. Trimming shortened V by 9 bases and J by 7 bases, and 7 bases separated the two germline ends. The CDR3 loop is CASGGNEQFF. In DNA, the CDR3 is TGTGCCAGTGGGGGGAATGAGCAGTTCTTC. Supplemented by reference TRBV7-8 and TRBJ2-1, the full variable domain reads GAGVSQSPRYKVAKRGQDVALRCDPISGHVSLFWYQQALGQGPEFLTYFQNEAQLDKSGLPSDRFFAERPEGSVSTLKIQRTQQEDSAVYLCASGGNEQFFGPGTRLTVL.

This clonotype has only a few counts. The rearrangement links TRBV12-3 or TRBV12-4 to TRBJ2-3, with D possibly TRBD2 on 5 matching bases. The CDR3 contains 13 residues. The V and J ends lost 0 bases and 6 bases respectively, with 7 bases between them. The DNA of the CDR3 is TGTGCCAGCAGTTTAGCCAGGAGGGATACGCAGTATTTT. Encoded protein: CASSLARRDTQYF.

This clonotype was seen only a few times. This chain joins TRBV5-6 and TRBJ1-6; D is perhaps TRBD1 (5 bases). Germline loops: CDR1 SGHDT, CDR2 YYEEEE. V shed 1 base and J shed 4 bases, with 9 bases lying between them. This CDR3 region has 15 residues. CDR3 protein: CASSLSGNYNSPLHF. The CDR3 DNA is TGTGCCAGCAGCTTGTCAGGGAATTATAATTCACCCCTCCACTTT. Variable domain in full (rest from reference TRBV5-6 and TRBJ1-6): DAGVTQSPTHLIKTRGQQVTLRCSPKSGHDTVSWYQQALGQGPQFIFQYYEEEERQRGNFPDRFSGHQFPNYSSELNVNALLLGDSALYLCASSLSGNYNSPLHFGNGTRLTVT.

This clonotype was detected ten times or more. The J gene is TRBJ2-5, the V gene TRBV27; 7 bases line up with TRBD1. The CDR3 has 14 amino acids. V lost 3 bases and J lost 3; bases outside the gene matches: 4. Germline CDR1 and CDR2: MNHEY and SMNVEV (reference sequence). CDR3 nucleotides: TGTGCCAGCAGTTTGGGACAGCCAAAAGAGACCCAGTACTTC. Its translation is CASSLGQPKETQYF.

This clonotype was seen many times. The chain couples TRBV7-9 to TRBJ2-5, with 8 positions matching TRBD1. V lost 5 bases and J lost 4; bases outside the gene matches: 12. Germline V gives CDR1 SEHNR, CDR2 FQNEAQ (reference sequence). CDR3 length: 16 amino acids. As DNA, the CDR3 is TGTGCCAGCAGCCGTACTGGTCAGGGGGCTTTAGAGACCCAGTACTTC. Protein sequence: CASSRTGQGALETQYF.

This clonotype was seen at least ten times. This rearrangement joins TRBV7-6 to TRBJ2-2, with 16 bases matching TRBD2. The junction had 4 bases not matched to a gene; V was cut back by 0 bases and J by 0 bases. CDR3 length: 20 residues. The germline V gene encodes CDR1 SGHVS and CDR2 FNYEAQ. This CDR3 reads CASSLAGTSGRGANTGELFF. CDR3 coding DNA: TGTGCCAGCAGCTTAGCAGGGACTAGCGGGAGGGGAGCGAACACCGGGGAGCTGTTTTTT.

This clonotype was observed at least ten times. This chain links TRBV12-3 or TRBV12-4 with TRBJ1-2; D might be TRBD1 (5 bases). V lost 3 bases to trimming and J lost 5 bases, with 22 bases between them. This CDR3 has 17 amino acids. The CDR3 coding sequence is TGTGCCAGCAGTTTCTCTTCAGGAGGGACTAACCTTTATGGCTACACCTTC. Translated: CASSFSSGGTNLYGYTF.